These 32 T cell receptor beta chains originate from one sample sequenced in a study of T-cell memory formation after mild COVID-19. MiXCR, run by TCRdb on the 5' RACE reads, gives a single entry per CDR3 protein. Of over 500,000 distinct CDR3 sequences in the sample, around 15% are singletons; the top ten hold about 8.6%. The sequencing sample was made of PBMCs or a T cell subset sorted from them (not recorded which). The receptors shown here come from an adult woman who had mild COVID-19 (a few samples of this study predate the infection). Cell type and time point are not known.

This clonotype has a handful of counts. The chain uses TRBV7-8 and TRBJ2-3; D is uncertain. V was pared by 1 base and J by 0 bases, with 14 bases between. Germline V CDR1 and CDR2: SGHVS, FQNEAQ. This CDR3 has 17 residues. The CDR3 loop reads CASSLVWAAPSTDTQYF. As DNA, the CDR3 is TGTGCCAGCAGCTTAGTCTGGGCAGCTCCTAGCACAGATACGCAGTATTTT.

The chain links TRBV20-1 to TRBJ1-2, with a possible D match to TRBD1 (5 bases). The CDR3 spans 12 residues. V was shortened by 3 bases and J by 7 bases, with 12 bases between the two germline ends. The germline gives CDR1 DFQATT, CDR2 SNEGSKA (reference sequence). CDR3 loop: CSARATGSGYTF. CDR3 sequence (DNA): TGCAGTGCTAGGGCCACAGGAAGTGGCTACACCTTC.

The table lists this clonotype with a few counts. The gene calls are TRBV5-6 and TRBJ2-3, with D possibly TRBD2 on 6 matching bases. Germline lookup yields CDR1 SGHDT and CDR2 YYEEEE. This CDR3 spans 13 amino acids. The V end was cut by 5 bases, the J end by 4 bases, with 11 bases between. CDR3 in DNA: TGTGCCAGCAGTAGACTAGTCCCAGATACGCAGTATTTT. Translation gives CASSRLVPDTQYF.

The CDR3 bases are TGTGCCAGCAGCACATGGCCGGGACAGACCCCGGACACAGATACGCAGTATTTT. Amino acids: CASSTWPGQTPDTDTQYF. The chain joins TRBV11-2 to TRBJ2-3; 7 nucleotides align to TRBD1. V gave up 5 bases and J gave up 2 bases; unmatched junction bases: 16. The V gene's germline CDR1 is SGHAT and CDR2 FQNNGV. The CDR3 loop spans 18 amino acids. The whole variable domain, remainder taken from reference TRBV11-2 and TRBJ2-3, is EAGVAQSPRYKIIEKRQSVAFWCNPISGHATLYWYQQILGQGPKLLIQFQNNGVVDDSQLPKDRFSAERLKGVDSTLKIQPAKLEDSAVYLCASSTWPGQTPDTDTQYFGPGTRLTVL.

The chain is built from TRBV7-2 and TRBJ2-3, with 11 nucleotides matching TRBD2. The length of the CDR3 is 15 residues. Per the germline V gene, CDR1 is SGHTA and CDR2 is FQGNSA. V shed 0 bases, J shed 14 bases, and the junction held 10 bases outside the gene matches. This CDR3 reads CASSLALSLAGGAYF. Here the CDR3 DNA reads TGTGCCAGCAGCTTAGCGCTGAGTCTAGCGGGAGGTGCGTATTTT.

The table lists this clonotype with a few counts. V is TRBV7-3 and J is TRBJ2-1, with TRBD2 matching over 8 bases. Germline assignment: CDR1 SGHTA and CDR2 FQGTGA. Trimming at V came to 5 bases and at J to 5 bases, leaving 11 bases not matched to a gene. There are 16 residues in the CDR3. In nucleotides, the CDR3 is TGTGCCAGCAGCCAAGGTGGCGGGAGGCTCGACAATGAGCAGTTCTTC. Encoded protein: CASSQGGGRLDNEQFF.

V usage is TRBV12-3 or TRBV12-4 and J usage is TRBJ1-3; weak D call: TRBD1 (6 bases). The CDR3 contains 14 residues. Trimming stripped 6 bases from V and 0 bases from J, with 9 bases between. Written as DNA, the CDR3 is TGTGCCAGCAGAAGGACAGCCTCTGGAAACACCATATATTTT. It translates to CASRRTASGNTIYF.

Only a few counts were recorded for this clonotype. The CDR3 nucleotides are TGTGCCAGCAGCCCCTCCGGGACAGCCTCCTACGAGCAGTACTTC. Protein sequence: CASSPSGTASYEQYF. V usage is TRBV9 and J usage is TRBJ2-7; 7 bases map to TRBD1. The CDR3 contains 15 residues. After removal of 4 bases from V and 0 bases from J, the junction contained 7 bases not matched to a gene. Germline V gene lookup returns CDR1 SGDLS and CDR2 YYNGEE. Full variable domain (missing parts from reference TRBV9 and TRBJ2-7): DSGVTQTPKHLITATGQRVTLRCSPRSGDLSVYWYQQSLDQGLQFLIQYYNGEERAKGNILERFSAQQFPDLHSELNLSSLELGDSALYFCASSPSGTASYEQYFGPGTRLTVT.

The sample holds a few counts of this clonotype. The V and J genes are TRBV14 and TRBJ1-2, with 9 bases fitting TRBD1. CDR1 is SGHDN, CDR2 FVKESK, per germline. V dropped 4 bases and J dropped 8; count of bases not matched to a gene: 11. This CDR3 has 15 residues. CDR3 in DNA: TGTGCCAGCAGCCCTTCCACGACAGGGGGTTTGGGCTACACCTTC. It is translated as CASSPSTTGGLGYTF.

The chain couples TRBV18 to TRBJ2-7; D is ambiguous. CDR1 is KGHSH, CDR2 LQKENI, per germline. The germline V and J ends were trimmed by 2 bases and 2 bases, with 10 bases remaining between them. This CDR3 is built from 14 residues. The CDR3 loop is CASSPAAGPYEQYF. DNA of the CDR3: TGTGCCAGCTCACCAGCGGCAGGACCCTACGAGCAGTACTTC. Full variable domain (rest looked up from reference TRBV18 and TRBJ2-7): NAGVMQNPRHLVRRRGQEARLRCSPMKGHSHVYWYRQLPEEGLKFMVYLQKENIIDESGMPKERFSAEFPKEGPSILRIQQVVRGDSAAYFCASSPAAGPYEQYFGPGTRLTVT.

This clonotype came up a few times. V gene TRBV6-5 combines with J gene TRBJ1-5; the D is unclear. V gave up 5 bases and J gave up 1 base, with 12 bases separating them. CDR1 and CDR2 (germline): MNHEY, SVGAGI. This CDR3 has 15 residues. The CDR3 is CASSMGKMSNQPQHF. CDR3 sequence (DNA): TGTGCCAGCAGTATGGGCAAGATGAGCAATCAGCCCCAGCATTTT.

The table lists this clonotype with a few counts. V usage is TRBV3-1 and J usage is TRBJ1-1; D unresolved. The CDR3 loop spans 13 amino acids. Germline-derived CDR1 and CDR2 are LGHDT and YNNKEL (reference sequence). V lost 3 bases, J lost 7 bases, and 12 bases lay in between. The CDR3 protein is CASSHRELSEAFF. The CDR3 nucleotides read TGTGCCAGCAGCCATCGGGAGTTGAGTGAAGCTTTCTTT.

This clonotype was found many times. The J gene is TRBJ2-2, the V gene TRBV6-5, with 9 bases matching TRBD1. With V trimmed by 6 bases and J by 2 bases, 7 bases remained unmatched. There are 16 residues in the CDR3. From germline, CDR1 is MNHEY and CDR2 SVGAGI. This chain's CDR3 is CASRPTGGGNTGELFF. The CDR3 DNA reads TGTGCCAGCAGGCCAACAGGGGGCGGAAACACCGGGGAGCTGTTTTTT.

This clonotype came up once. CDR3 loop: CASSFTGTSGAFGEQFF. CDR3 bases: TGTGCCAGCAGTTTCACCGGGACTAGCGGGGCATTTGGTGAGCAGTTCTTC. The chain has TRBV6-5 and TRBJ2-1, with 13 nucleotides matching TRBD2. With V trimmed by 4 bases and J by 9 bases, 12 bases remained unmatched. The CDR3 spans 17 residues. Germline V CDR1 and CDR2: MNHEY, SVGAGI.

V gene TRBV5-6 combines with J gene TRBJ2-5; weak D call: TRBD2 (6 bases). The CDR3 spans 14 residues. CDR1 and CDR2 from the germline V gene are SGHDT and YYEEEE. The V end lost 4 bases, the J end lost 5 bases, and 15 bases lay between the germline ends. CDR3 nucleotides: TGTGCCAGCAGCCTGAGCGGGTGGCGGGAGACCCAGTACTTC. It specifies CASSLSGWRETQYF.

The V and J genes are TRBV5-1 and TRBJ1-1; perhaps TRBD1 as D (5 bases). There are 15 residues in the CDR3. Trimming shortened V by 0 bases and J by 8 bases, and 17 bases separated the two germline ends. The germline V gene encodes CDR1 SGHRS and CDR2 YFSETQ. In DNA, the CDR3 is TGCGCCAGCAGCTTGGCCATGGGGGACGCACCGGAAGCTTTCTTT. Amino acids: CASSLAMGDAPEAFF. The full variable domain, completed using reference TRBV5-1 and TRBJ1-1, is KAGVTQTPRYLIKTRGQQVTLSCSPISGHRSVSWYQQTPGQGLQFLFEYFSETQRNKGNFPGRFSGRQFSNSRSEMNVSTLELGDSALYLCASSLAMGDAPEAFFGQGTRLTVV.

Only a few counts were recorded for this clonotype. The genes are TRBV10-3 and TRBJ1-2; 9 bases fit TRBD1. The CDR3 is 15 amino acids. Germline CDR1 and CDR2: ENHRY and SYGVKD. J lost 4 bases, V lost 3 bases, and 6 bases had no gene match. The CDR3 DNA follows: TGTGCCATCAGTGATAAGGACAGGGGAATCTATGGCTACACCTTC. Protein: CAISDKDRGIYGYTF.

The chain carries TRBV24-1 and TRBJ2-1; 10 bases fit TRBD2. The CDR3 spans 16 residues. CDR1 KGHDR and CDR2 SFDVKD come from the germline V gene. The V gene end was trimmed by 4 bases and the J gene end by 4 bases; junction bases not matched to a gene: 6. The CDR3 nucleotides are TGTGCCACCAGTGAGCACCCAGCGGGAGGGTACAATGAGCAGTTCTTC. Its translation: CATSEHPAGGYNEQFF.

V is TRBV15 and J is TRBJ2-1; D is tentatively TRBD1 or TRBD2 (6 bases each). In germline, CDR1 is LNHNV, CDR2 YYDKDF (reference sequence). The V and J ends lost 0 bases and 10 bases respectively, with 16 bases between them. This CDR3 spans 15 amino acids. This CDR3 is CATSRDLGGLIEQFF. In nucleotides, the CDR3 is TGTGCCACCAGCAGAGATCTAGGGGGGCTTATAGAGCAGTTCTTC.

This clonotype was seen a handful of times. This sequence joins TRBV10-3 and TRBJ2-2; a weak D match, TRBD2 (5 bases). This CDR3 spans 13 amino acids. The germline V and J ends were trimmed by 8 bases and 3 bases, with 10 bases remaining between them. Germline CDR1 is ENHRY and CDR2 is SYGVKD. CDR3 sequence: CAIRPGDTGELFF. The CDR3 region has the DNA TGTGCCATCCGGCCCGGGGACACCGGGGAGCTGTTTTTT.

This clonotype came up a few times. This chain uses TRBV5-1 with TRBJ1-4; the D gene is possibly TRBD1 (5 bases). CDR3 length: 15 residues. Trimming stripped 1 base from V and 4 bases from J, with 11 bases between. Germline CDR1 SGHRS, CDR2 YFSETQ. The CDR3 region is CASSLRGDGNEKLFF. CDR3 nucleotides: TGCGCCAGCAGCTTGCGGGGGGACGGTAATGAAAAACTGTTTTTT.

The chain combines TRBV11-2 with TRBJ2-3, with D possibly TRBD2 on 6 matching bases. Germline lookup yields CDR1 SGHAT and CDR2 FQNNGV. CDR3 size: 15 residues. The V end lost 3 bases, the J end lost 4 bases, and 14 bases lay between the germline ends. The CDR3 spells CASSFRGTVPDTQYF. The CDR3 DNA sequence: TGTGCCAGCAGCTTCCGCGGGACTGTGCCAGATACGCAGTATTTT.

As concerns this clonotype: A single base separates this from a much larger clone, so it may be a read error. CDR3 nucleotides: TGTGCCAGCAGCTCAGGGACAGGGTACACTGAAGCTTTCTTT. This codes for CASSSGTGYTEAFF. The genes are TRBV7-9 and TRBJ1-1; 9 bases match TRBD1. V dropped 4 bases and J dropped 3; count of bases not matched to a gene: 3. Germline CDR1 and CDR2: SEHNR and FQNEAQ (reference sequence). The CDR3 is 14 residues long.

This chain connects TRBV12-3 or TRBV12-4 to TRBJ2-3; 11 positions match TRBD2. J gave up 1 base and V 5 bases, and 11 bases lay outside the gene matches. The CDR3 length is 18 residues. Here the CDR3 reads CASSPRLAGGRGTDTQYF. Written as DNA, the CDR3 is TGTGCCAGCAGTCCCCGGTTAGCGGGGGGGCGGGGCACAGATACGCAGTATTTT.

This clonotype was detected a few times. CDR3 DNA sequence: TGTGCCAGCAGCCCGAAACAGGGCGGGGGTGAGGCTTTCTTT. Protein product: CASSPKQGGGEAFF. The chain combines TRBV7-9 with TRBJ1-1; D perhaps matches TRBD1 (6 bases). CDR1 is SEHNR, CDR2 FQNEAQ, per germline (reference sequence). The CDR3 loop spans 14 amino acids. Trimming removed 5 bases at V and 11 bases at J, with 21 bases between.

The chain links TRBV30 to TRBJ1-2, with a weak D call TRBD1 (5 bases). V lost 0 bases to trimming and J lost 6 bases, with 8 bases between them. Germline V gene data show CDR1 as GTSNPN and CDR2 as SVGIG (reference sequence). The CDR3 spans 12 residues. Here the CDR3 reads CAWSVLGDGYTF. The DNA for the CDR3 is TGTGCCTGGAGTGTATTAGGGGATGGCTACACCTTC.

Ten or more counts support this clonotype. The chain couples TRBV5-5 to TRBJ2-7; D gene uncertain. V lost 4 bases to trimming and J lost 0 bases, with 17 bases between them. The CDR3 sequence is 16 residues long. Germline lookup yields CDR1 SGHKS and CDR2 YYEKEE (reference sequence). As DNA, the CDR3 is TGTGCCAGCAGCGCATCCTGGTGGGGTACCTCCTACGAGCAGTACTTC. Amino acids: CASSASWWGTSYEQYF.

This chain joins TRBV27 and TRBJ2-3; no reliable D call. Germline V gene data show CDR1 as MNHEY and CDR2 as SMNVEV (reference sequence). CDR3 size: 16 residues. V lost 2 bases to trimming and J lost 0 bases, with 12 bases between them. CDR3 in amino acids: CASSLLPSESTDTQYF. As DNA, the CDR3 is TGTGCCAGCAGTTTACTACCCTCGGAAAGCACAGATACGCAGTATTTT.

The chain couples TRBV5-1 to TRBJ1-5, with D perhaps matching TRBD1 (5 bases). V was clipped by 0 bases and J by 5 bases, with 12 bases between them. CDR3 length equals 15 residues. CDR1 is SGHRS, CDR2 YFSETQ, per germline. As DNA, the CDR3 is TGCGCCAGCAGCTTGGTAGGCGGAGGGGATCAGCCCCAGCATTTT. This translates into CASSLVGGGDQPQHF.

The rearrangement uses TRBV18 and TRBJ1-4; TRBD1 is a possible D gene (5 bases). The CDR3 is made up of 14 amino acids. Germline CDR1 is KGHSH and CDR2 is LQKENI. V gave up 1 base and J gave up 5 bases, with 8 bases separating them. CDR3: CASSPRAGNEKLFF. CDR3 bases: TGTGCCAGCTCACCACGGGCAGGGAATGAAAAACTGTTTTTT.

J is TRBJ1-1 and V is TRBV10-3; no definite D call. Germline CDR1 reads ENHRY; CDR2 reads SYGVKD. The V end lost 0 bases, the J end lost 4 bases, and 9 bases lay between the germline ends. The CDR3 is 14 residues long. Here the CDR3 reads CAISESEVPTEAFF. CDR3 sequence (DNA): TGTGCCATCAGTGAGTCGGAGGTCCCCACTGAAGCTTTCTTT.

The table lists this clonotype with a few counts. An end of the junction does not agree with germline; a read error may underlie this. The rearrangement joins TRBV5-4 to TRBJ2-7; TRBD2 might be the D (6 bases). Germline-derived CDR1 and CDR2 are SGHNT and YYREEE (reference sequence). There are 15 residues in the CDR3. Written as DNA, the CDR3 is TGTGCCAGCAGCTTGTCCCTGGGACTCTCCGACGAGCAGTACTTC. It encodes CASSLSLGLSDEQYF.